A single sample gave rise to the 32 T cell receptor beta chains below, sequenced in a study of T-cell reconstitution after alpha-beta-depleted transplantation in children. Preparation of the TCRbeta library involved a method that used unique molecular identifiers. TCRdb independently ran MiXCR on the PCR reads; one entry per CDR3 protein. The sample gives almost 250,000 distinct CDR3 sequences, more than 20% of which show up once; approximately 2.5% is in the top ten. Sample: PBMCs, taken before TCRalphabeta/CD19-depleted stem cell transplant. All receptors come from a girl aged 2-10 years with Fanconi anemia, due to receive a stem cell transplant.

This chain connects TRBV20-1 to TRBJ2-1, with 13 bases aligning to TRBD2. J lost 2 bases, V lost 2 bases, and 6 bases had no gene match. The V gene's germline CDR1 is DFQATT and CDR2 SNEGSKA (reference sequence). The CDR3 loop spans 17 amino acids. The chain's CDR3 is CSARIGGLAGTYNEQFF. CDR3 sequence (DNA): TGCAGTGCTAGAATCGGGGGACTAGCGGGGACCTACAATGAGCAGTTCTTC.

This clonotype occurred a few times. V is TRBV20-1 and J is TRBJ2-1; TRBD2 matches at 8 bases. The germline CDR1 and CDR2 sequences are DFQATT and SNEGSKA (reference sequence). J gave up 6 bases and V 1 base, and 5 bases lay outside the gene matches. The CDR3 is 14 residues long. The CDR3 DNA reads TGCAGTGCTAGAGTTAGCGGGATAGGCAATGAGCAGTTCTTC. It codes for CSARVSGIGNEQFF.

Many counts were recorded for this clonotype. The rearrangement uses TRBV4-2 and TRBJ2-7; 7 bases agree with TRBD2. The CDR3 consists of 16 residues. Trimming at V came to 3 bases and at J to 0 bases, leaving 8 bases not matched to a gene. Germline V gene lookup returns CDR1 LGHNA and CDR2 YNFKEQ. The CDR3 spells CASSHLGLAASYEQYF. DNA of the CDR3: TGTGCCAGCAGCCACCTGGGGCTAGCGGCCTCCTACGAGCAGTACTTC.

This clonotype was counted at least ten times. The V and J genes are TRBV5-1 and TRBJ2-5; tentative D call: TRBD1 (6 bases). The CDR3 totals 15 residues. Germline V gives CDR1 SGHRS, CDR2 YFSETQ. The V and J ends lost 0 bases and 1 base respectively, with 10 bases between them. The DNA of the CDR3 is TGCGCCAGCAGCTTGGAGGGACATTCCCAAGAGACCCAGTACTTC. This codes for CASSLEGHSQETQYF.

In this sample, this clonotype turned up a few times. The rearrangement joins TRBV20-1 to TRBJ2-7; 7 nucleotides match TRBD2. Per the germline V gene, CDR1 is DFQATT and CDR2 is SNEGSKA (reference sequence). With V trimmed by 6 bases and J by 0 bases, 5 bases remained unmatched. This CDR3 region has 13 residues. The CDR3 spells CSAAGRISYEQYF. The CDR3 bases are TGCAGTGCAGCGGGACGGATCTCCTACGAGCAGTACTTC.

In this sample, this clonotype turned up many times. This sequence joins TRBV12-3 or TRBV12-4 and TRBJ2-7, with D unclear. Trimming left V 6 bases short and J 2 bases short, with 14 bases between. The CDR3 length is 14 residues. This chain's CDR3 is CASSHDVVAYEQYF. The CDR3 bases are TGTGCCAGCAGCCACGACGTTGTGGCCTACGAGCAGTACTTC.

The chain has TRBV20-1 and TRBJ2-5; the match to TRBD2 covers 7 bases. CDR1 and CDR2 (germline): DFQATT, SNEGSKA (reference sequence). The junction had 4 bases not matched to a gene; V was cut back by 5 bases and J by 4 bases. CDR3 length: 12 amino acids. The CDR3 here is CSALIAGETQYF. In nucleotides, the CDR3 is TGCAGTGCTTTGATAGCGGGAGAGACCCAGTACTTC.

This clonotype was picked up many times. This sequence joins TRBV10-1 and TRBJ2-1, with D tentatively TRBD1 (5 bases). Germline V gives CDR1 WNHNN, CDR2 SYGVQD (reference sequence). The CDR3 covers 15 residues. Trimming stripped 2 bases from V and 6 bases from J, with 14 bases between. CDR3 DNA sequence: TGCGCCAGCAGTGAGGGTTCAGGGTGGGGCAATGAGCAGTTCTTC. It yields the protein CASSEGSGWGNEQFF.

This clonotype was seen many times. V and J are TRBV29-1 and TRBJ2-1; D is tentatively TRBD1 or TRBD2 (5 bases each). The CDR3 is 13 residues long. The germline V and J ends were trimmed by 3 bases and 6 bases, with 12 bases remaining between them. Germline-derived CDR1 and CDR2 are SQVTM and ANQGSEA. The DNA for the CDR3 is TGCAGCGTTGATGGGGGTTCCCTCAATGAGCAGTTCTTC. This sequence encodes CSVDGGSLNEQFF.

This clonotype was observed many times. The germline gene is not matched at one end of the junction; a read error may be the cause. The rearrangement links TRBV12-3 or TRBV12-4 to TRBJ2-1; TRBD2 is a possible D gene (6 bases). The CDR3 contains 14 residues. CDR3 region: CASSIAGGNNEQFF. The DNA for the CDR3 is TGTGCCAGCAGTATAGCTGGGGGGAACAATGAGCAGTTCTTC.

This clonotype was recorded at least ten times. The genes are TRBV20-1 and TRBJ2-1, with D possibly matching TRBD2 (6 bases). The CDR3 runs 12 residues. CDR1 is DFQATT and CDR2 is SNEGSKA in the germline V gene (reference sequence). Between the trimmed V and J ends, which lost 6 bases and 5 bases, there was a span of 11 bases. CDR3 sequence reads: CSASTSNNEQFF. The CDR3 bases are TGCAGTGCCAGTACTAGCAACAATGAGCAGTTCTTC.

This clonotype came up many times. This chain uses TRBV20-1 with TRBJ1-6, with D tentatively TRBD1 (5 bases). The length of the CDR3 is 15 residues. From germline, CDR1 is DFQATT and CDR2 SNEGSKA (reference sequence). With 6 bases removed from V and 4 bases from J, the gap between germline ends came to 16 bases. CDR3 region: CSASNRDVYNSPLHF. The DNA of the CDR3 is TGCAGTGCCAGCAACCGGGACGTATATAATTCACCCCTCCACTTT.

This clonotype was seen a few times. The rearrangement joins TRBV6-5 to TRBJ1-1, with D possibly matching TRBD1 (6 bases). V was trimmed by 4 bases and J by 8 bases, leaving 14 bases between them. CDR1 and CDR2 from the germline V gene are MNHEY and SVGAGI. The CDR3 has 13 amino acids. DNA for the CDR3: TGTGCCAGCAGTTGGCCTGGGGGGGCAGAAGCTTTCTTT. Translating it yields CASSWPGGAEAFF.

This clonotype was counted at least ten times. The rearrangement joins TRBV29-1 to TRBJ1-1, with TRBD1 identical over 8 bases. The V gene's germline CDR1 is SQVTM and CDR2 ANQGSEA. V trimming: 6 bases; J trimming: 1 base; junction bases outside the gene matches: 10. The CDR3 covers 15 residues. CDR3 DNA sequence: TGCAGCGTAGAACGTCCGGGGACAGGGAACACTGAAGCTTTCTTT. Translated, it gives CSVERPGTGNTEAFF. Using reference TRBV29-1 and TRBJ1-1 for the parts outside the CDR3, the full variable domain is SAVISQKPSRDICQRGTSLTIQCQVDSQVTMMFWYRQQPGQSLTLIATANQGSEATYESGFVIDKFPISRPNLTFSTLTVSNMSPEDSSIYLCSVERPGTGNTEAFFGQGTRLTVV.

At least ten counts were recorded for this clonotype. This chain connects TRBV12-3 or TRBV12-4 to TRBJ2-5; 10 bases are a match to TRBD2. This CDR3 has 14 amino acids. V shed 6 bases, J shed 1 base, and the junction held 2 bases outside the gene matches. This CDR3 is CASRTSGFQETQYF. In DNA, the CDR3 is TGTGCCAGCAGGACTAGCGGGTTCCAAGAGACCCAGTACTTC.

This clonotype was found a few times. The V gene is TRBV29-1, the J gene TRBJ2-5; no firm D call. V was clipped by 1 base and J by 3 bases, with 6 bases between them. Per germline, CDR1 SQVTM and CDR2 ANQGSEA. The CDR3 is 12 residues long. In DNA, the CDR3 is TGCAGCGTTGAAGGGCCGGAAGAGACCCAGTACTTC. This gives the protein CSVEGPEETQYF.

This clonotype was seen only once. J is TRBJ2-3 and V is TRBV12-2; TRBD1, the D gene given by the table, was not confirmed from the DNA. TRBV12-2 counts as a pseudogene. The CDR3 contains 17 residues. The CDR3: CASRQGLEGGTADTQYF. The DNA for the CDR3 is TGTGCAAGTCGCCAAGGACTCGAAGGGGGAACAGCAGATACGCAGTATTTT.

CDR3 sequence (DNA): TGCAGCGGAATGAAGACACAGGGCTATGGCTACACCTTC. Protein sequence: CSGMKTQGYGYTF. V gene TRBV29-1 combines with J gene TRBJ1-2; TRBD1 is a possible D gene (6 bases). V lost 7 bases and J lost 4, with 16 bases in between. Looked up from germline, CDR1 is SQVTM and CDR2 is ANQGSEA. The CDR3 has 13 amino acids.

This chain links TRBV20-1 with TRBJ1-4; unclear D gene. The CDR3 is 13 residues long. Germline assignment: CDR1 DFQATT and CDR2 SNEGSKA (reference sequence). V was trimmed by 4 bases and J by 5 bases, leaving 11 bases between them. The CDR3 region has the DNA TGCAGTGCTATGGACGGGAGAAATGAAAAACTGTTTTTT. This gives the protein CSAMDGRNEKLFF.

The chain employs TRBV28 and TRBJ2-5; D unclear. CDR3 length equals 14 residues. V was clipped by 4 bases and J by 5 bases, with 14 bases between them. CDR1 and CDR2 from the germline V gene are MDHEN and SYDVKM. This chain's CDR3 is CASSSPGLGETQYF. The CDR3 DNA is TGTGCCAGCAGTTCACCGGGCCTGGGGGAGACCCAGTACTTC.

This clonotype was recorded at least ten times. This rearrangement joins TRBV4-2 to TRBJ2-1; D gene unclear. Germline CDR1 is LGHNA and CDR2 is YNFKEQ. The length of the CDR3 is 17 residues. Trimming removed 0 bases at V and 6 bases at J, with 18 bases between. The CDR3 DNA follows: TGTGCCAGCAGCCAAGAAGCCACCGGGCCTCGGACCAATGAGCAGTTCTTC. As protein: CASSQEATGPRTNEQFF.

This clonotype has only a few counts. V gene TRBV20-1 combines with J gene TRBJ2-7; D ambiguous. Deletions cut 3 bases from V and 4 bases from J, with 16 bases between. CDR1 DFQATT and CDR2 SNEGSKA come from the germline V gene (reference sequence). This CDR3 region has 14 residues. The CDR3 region is CSASMPLLEYEQYF. CDR3 in DNA: TGCAGTGCTAGCATGCCCCTCCTCGAATACGAGCAGTACTTC.

The sample holds many counts of this clonotype. The V gene is TRBV15, the J gene TRBJ2-5, with D hard to call. CDR3 length: 15 amino acids. Germline V gene data show CDR1 as LNHNV and CDR2 as YYDKDF (reference sequence). V was pared by 2 bases and J by 4 bases, with 14 bases between. This CDR3 is CATSRSFKSRETQYF. CDR3 coding DNA: TGTGCCACCAGCAGAAGTTTCAAGAGTCGAGAGACCCAGTACTTC.

This clonotype showed up just a few times. The chain carries TRBV20-1 and TRBJ2-5, with D perhaps matching TRBD1 (6 bases). V was pared by 0 bases and J by 2 bases, with 22 bases between. Germline loops: CDR1 DFQATT, CDR2 SNEGSKA (reference sequence). This CDR3 has 18 residues. The CDR3 loop is CSARDVSGAGRAQETQYF. CDR3 sequence (DNA): TGCAGTGCTAGAGATGTGTCAGGGGCGGGCAGGGCACAAGAGACCCAGTACTTC.

The chain uses TRBV20-1 and TRBJ2-7; D is undetermined. Looked up from germline, CDR1 is DFQATT and CDR2 is SNEGSKA (reference sequence). The germline V and J ends were trimmed by 7 bases and 1 base, with 8 bases remaining between them. The CDR3 has 11 residues. The DNA for the CDR3 is TGCAGTGTGCGACTTTCCTACGAGCAGTACTTC. Protein sequence: CSVRLSYEQYF.

Many counts were recorded for this clonotype. The chain employs TRBV4-2 and TRBJ2-7, with TRBD2 matching over 15 bases. Germline CDR1 and CDR2: LGHNA and YNFKEQ. The junction had 2 bases not matched to a gene; V was cut back by 1 base and J by 4 bases. This CDR3 is built from 16 residues. CDR3 loop: CASSQVGTSGRYEQYF. CDR3 DNA: TGTGCCAGCAGCCAAGTCGGGACTAGCGGGAGGTACGAGCAGTACTTC.

This clonotype was seen once. The chain employs TRBV29-1 and TRBJ1-3; D is unresolved. V was cut by 1 base and J by 0 bases, with 7 bases left in between. The CDR3 covers 14 residues. CDR1 is SQVTM and CDR2 is ANQGSEA in the germline V gene. CDR3 DNA: TGCAGCGTTGAAGGGGTCGGCTCTGGAAACACCATATATTTT. Protein: CSVEGVGSGNTIYF.

The chain carries TRBV20-1 and TRBJ2-7; the match to TRBD2 covers 8 bases. The CDR3 consists of 16 residues. Per germline, CDR1 DFQATT and CDR2 SNEGSKA (reference sequence). Trimming cost V 4 bases and J 3 bases; bases outside gene matches: 14. CDR3 nucleotide sequence: TGCAGTGCTAAAAGGGTGTTGGGACTAGTTCTCTACGAGCAGTACTTC. It specifies CSAKRVLGLVLYEQYF.

This clonotype showed up many times. V gene TRBV29-1 combines with J gene TRBJ2-7; D is unclear. Germline CDR1 is SQVTM and CDR2 is ANQGSEA. The length of the CDR3 is 12 residues. V lost 4 bases to trimming and J lost 0 bases, with 7 bases between them. The CDR3 is CSVALSSYEQYF. The CDR3 DNA follows: TGCAGCGTTGCGCTAAGCTCCTACGAGCAGTACTTC.

The chain couples TRBV12-3 or TRBV12-4 to TRBJ2-1, with 8 nucleotides matching TRBD2. CDR3 length: 18 amino acids. Trimming cost V 5 bases and J 1 base; bases outside gene matches: 13. The CDR3 DNA reads as TGTGCCAGCAGTACTACTAGGGGGGCTAGCGGGTCCTACAATGAGCAGTTCTTC. Its protein product is CASSTTRGASGSYNEQFF.

The sample holds many counts of this clonotype. The DNA for the CDR3 is TGCAGCGTTGTCTATACACAGGGCCCCTACGAGCAGTACTTC. Protein product: CSVVYTQGPYEQYF. The chain has TRBV29-1 and TRBJ2-7; D is perhaps TRBD1 (6 bases). The CDR3 has 14 residues. Looked up from germline, CDR1 is SQVTM and CDR2 is ANQGSEA. Trimming took 4 bases from V and 2 from J, leaving 15 bases between them.

This clonotype was counted at least ten times. The rearrangement uses TRBV7-2 and TRBJ2-5; D ambiguous. V lost 5 bases, J lost 1 base, and 8 bases lay in between. In germline, CDR1 is SGHTA, CDR2 FQGNSA. The CDR3 contains 13 residues. This chain's CDR3 is CASSPWGQETQYF. The CDR3 DNA is TGTGCCAGCAGCCCATGGGGCCAAGAGACCCAGTACTTC.